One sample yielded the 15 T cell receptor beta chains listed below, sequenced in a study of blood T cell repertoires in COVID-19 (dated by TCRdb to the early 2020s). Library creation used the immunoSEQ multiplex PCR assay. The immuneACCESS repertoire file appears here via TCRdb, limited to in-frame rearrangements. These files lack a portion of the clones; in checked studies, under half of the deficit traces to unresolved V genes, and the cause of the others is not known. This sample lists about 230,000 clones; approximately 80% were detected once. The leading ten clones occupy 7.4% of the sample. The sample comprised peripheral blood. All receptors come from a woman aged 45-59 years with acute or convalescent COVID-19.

This chain's CDR3 is CATTLDRGLQPQHF. The DNA for the CDR3 is TGTGCCACCACCTTAGACAGGGGGCTTCAGCCCCAGCATTTT. This chain uses TRBV15 with TRBJ1-5, with 10 bases that match TRBD1. Germline loops: CDR1 LNHNV, CDR2 YYDKDF (reference sequence). The V gene end was trimmed by 7 bases and the J gene end by 6 bases; junction bases not matched to a gene: 6. The CDR3 is 14 amino acids.

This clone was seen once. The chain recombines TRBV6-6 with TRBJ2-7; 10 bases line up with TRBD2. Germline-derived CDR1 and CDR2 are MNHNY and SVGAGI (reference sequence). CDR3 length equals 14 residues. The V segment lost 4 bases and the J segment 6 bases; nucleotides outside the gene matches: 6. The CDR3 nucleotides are TGTGCCAGCAGTTTATCCAGCGGGGGGGGCGAGCAGTACTTC. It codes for CASSLSSGGGEQYF.

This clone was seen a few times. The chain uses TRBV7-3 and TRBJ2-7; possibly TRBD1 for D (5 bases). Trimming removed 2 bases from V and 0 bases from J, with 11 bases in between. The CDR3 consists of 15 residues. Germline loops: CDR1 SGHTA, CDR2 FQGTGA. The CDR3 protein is CASSLSPGNSYEQYF. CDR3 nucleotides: TGTGCCAGCAGCTTATCTCCAGGGAACTCCTACGAGCAGTACTTC.

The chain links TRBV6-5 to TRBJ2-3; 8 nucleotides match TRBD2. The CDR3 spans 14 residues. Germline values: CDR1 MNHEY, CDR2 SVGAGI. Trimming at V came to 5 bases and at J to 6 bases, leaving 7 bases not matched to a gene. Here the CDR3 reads CASSHHGRGDTQYF. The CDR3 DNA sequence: TGTGCCAGCAGTCACCACGGGAGGGGGGATACGCAGTATTTT.

The CDR3: CASSYRTSGVPDTQYF. CDR3 nucleotide sequence: TGCGCCAGCAGCTACAGGACTAGCGGAGTTCCAGATACGCAGTATTTT. The chain employs TRBV5-1 and TRBJ2-3, with 10 bases matching TRBD2. With V trimmed by 3 bases and J by 4 bases, 8 bases remained unmatched. From germline, CDR1 is SGHRS and CDR2 YFSETQ. The CDR3 totals 16 residues.

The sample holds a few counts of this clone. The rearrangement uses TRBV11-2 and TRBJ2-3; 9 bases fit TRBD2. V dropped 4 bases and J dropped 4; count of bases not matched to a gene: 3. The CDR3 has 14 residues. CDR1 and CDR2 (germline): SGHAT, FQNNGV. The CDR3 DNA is TGTGCCAGCAGCTATAGCGGGGGCTCAGATACGCAGTATTTT. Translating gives CASSYSGGSDTQYF.

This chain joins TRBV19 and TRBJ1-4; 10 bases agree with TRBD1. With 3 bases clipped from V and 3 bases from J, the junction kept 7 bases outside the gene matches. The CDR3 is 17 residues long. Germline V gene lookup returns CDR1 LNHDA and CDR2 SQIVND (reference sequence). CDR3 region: CASSIPGQGRANEKLFF. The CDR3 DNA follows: TGTGCCAGTAGTATCCCGGGACAGGGGCGAGCTAATGAAAAACTGTTTTTT.

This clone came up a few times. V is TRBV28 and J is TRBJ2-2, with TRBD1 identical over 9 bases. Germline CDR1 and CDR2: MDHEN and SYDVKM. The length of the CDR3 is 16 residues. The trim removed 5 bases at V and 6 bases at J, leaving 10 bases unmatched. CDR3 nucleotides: TGTGCCAGCAGTGAAGGGACAGGGTATCAGGCCGGGGAGCTGTTTTTT. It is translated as CASSEGTGYQAGELFF.

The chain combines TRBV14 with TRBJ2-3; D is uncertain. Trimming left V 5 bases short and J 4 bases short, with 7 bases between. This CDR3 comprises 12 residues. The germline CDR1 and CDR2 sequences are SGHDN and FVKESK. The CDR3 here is CASSTNPDTQYF. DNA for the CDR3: TGTGCCAGCAGCACTAACCCAGATACGCAGTATTTT.

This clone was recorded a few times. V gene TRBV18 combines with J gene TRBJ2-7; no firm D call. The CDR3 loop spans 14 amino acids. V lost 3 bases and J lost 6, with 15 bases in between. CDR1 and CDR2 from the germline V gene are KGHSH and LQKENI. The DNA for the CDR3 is TGTGCCAGCTCACCCAAACCTCCGCCGGTCGAGCAGTACTTC. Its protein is CASSPKPPPVEQYF.

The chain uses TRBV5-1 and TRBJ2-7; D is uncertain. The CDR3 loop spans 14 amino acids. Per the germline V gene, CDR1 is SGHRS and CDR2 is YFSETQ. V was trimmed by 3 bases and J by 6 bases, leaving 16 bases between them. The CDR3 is CASSSGGQQVEQYF. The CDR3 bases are TGCGCCAGCAGCTCCGGTGGTCAGCAGGTCGAGCAGTACTTC.

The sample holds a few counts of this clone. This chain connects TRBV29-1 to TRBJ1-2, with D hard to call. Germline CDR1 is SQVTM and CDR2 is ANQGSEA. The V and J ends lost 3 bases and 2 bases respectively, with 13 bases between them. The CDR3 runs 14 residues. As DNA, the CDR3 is TGCAGCGTTGACGTCCTGGGAGACAACTATGGCTACACCTTC. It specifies CSVDVLGDNYGYTF.

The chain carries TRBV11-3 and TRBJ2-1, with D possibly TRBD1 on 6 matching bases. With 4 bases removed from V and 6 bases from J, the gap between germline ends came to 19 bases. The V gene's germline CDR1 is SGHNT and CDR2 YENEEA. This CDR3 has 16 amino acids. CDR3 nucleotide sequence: TGTGCCAGCAGCTCCCCCGGGACATCCGGACCCAATGAGCAGTTCTTC. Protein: CASSSPGTSGPNEQFF.

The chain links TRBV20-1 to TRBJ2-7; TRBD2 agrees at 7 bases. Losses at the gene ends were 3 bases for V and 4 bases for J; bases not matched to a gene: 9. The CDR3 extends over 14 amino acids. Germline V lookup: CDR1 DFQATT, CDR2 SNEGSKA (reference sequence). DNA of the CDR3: TGCAGTGCTAGTAAACTAGCGCTAAATTACGAGCAGTACTTC. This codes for CSASKLALNYEQYF.

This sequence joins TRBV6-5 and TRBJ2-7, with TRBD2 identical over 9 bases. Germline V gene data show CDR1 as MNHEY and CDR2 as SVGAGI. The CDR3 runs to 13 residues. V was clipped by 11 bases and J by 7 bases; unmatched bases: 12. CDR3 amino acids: CALTGGGAREQYF. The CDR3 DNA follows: TGTGCCCTCACCGGCGGGGGGGCTCGGGAGCAGTACTTC.